These T cell receptor beta chains were read from a single sample in a study of T cell therapy after organ transplantation. These TCRs' antigens remain unknown. Produced via immunoSEQ multiplex PCR; TCRdb's table is partial and in-frame only. The sample records 3,000 to 4,000 clones, 55% to 70% being singletons. The source was CD8+ T cells from blood, collected after autologous CMV-specific T cell therapy. The receptors were sampled from a human patient who had received a solid organ transplant and had CMV disease. Some T cells may arise from the graft donor. CDR3s include the opening cysteine and the closing phenylalanine or tryptophan. The order of the fields is V gene, CDR3 length, J gene, CDR3 protein.

>TRBV4-1|16|TRBJ2-1
CASSQIGTSVIHEQFF
>TRBV6-4|15|TRBJ2-6
CASSRDTSGANVLTF
>TRBV7-9|16|TRBJ2-1
CASSYMTAGLTNEQFF
>TRBV6-5|15|TRBJ2-7
CASSPLPGGPNEQYF
>TRBV11-2|13|TRBJ1-1
CASSLWSNTEAFF
>TRBV2|17|TRBJ2-1
CASSSSRGSGNYNEQFF
>TRBV21-1|17|TRBJ2-1
CASSSSRGSGNYNEQFF
>TRBV15|15|TRBJ1-4
CATSREGQAAEKLFF
>TRBV7-9|14|TRBJ2-5
CASSTPGIGETQYF
>TRBV5-1|18|TRBJ2-2
CASSPGLAGGSNTGELFF
>TRBV19|13|TRBJ2-1
CATRQGAVNEQFF
>TRBV4-3|14|TRBJ2-2
CASSQTGVAGELFF
>TRBV28|16|TRBJ1-5
CASSPTGTGDNQPQHF
>TRBV6-4|15|TRBJ2-1
CASSPGTSGSIEQFF
>TRBV7-9|13|TRBJ2-7
CASSLGPGGEQYF
>TRBV13|13|TRBJ1-1
CASSFAWIPEAFF
>TRBV18|16|TRBJ2-1
CASSDPSDSSYNEQFF
>TRBV5-6|14|TRBJ1-1
CASSLGQGATEAFF
>TRBV10-2|12|TRBJ1-2
CASTTANYGYTF
>TRBV10-2|11|TRBJ1-1
CASGGWGEAFF
>TRBV10-3|16|TRBJ2-5
CAISESGSGSAETQYF
>TRBV7-2|15|TRBJ2-1
CASSLGGGSYNEQFF
>TRBV19|12|TRBJ2-1
CASSIGHNEQFF
>TRBV15|14|TRBJ2-1
CATSTLGPVDEQFF
>TRBV5-6|15|TRBJ1-3
CASSRGGTSGNTIYF
>TRBV5-4|15|TRBJ2-5
CASSLYTFPQETQYF
>TRBV5-1|15|TRBJ2-5
CASSLSSGSSETQYF
>TRBV7-9|12|TRBJ2-1
CASSLGVNEQFF
>TRBV27|13|TRBJ2-7
CASSFPGSYEQYF
>TRBV11-2|15|TRBJ1-4
CASRRSGSSNEKLFF
>TRBV7-8|15|TRBJ2-5
CASSGRTSGRETQYF